The 16 T cell receptor beta chains in this list originate from one sample, sequenced in a study of low-dose radiotherapy and immunotherapy resistance in tumors. Primers used for first-strand cDNA, a TRAV- and TRBV-specific set, covered both alpha and beta chains. Amplification, which lasted 20 PCR cycles, used a constant-region primer and V-primer adapter to amplify TCRs. TCRdb independently ran MiXCR on the reads; one entry per CDR3 protein. The repertoire includes thousands of distinct CDR3 sequences, roughly 61% of them detected once, and 8.7% sits in the top ten. All receptors derive from a human donor with advanced metastatic prostate, ovarian, gallbladder or colorectal cancer (not recorded which). This table probably holds off-target reads from a library built for another chain.

The V call is TRBV12-5, the J call TRBJ1-5; a weak D match, TRBD1 (5 bases). The germline V gene encodes CDR1 LGHNT and CDR2 FRNRAP. The CDR3 length is 12 residues. V was trimmed by 1 base and J by 7 bases, leaving 5 bases between them. The CDR3 is CASGLGGQPQHF. In DNA form, the CDR3 reads TGTGCTAGTGGTTTGGGGGGGCAGCCCCAGCATTTT.

This chain joins TRBV19 and TRBJ1-5; a possible D gene is TRBD1 (6 bases). CDR1 and CDR2 (germline): LNHDA, SQIVND (reference sequence). The CDR3 runs to 14 residues. The V and J ends lost 6 bases and 2 bases respectively, with 11 bases between them. As DNA, the CDR3 is TGTGCCAGTAGGAGAGAGGGGGGCAATCAGCCCCAGCATTTT. The encoded protein is CASRREGGNQPQHF.

The chain employs TRBV28 and TRBJ2-7, with unresolved D. V lost 2 bases and J lost 1, with 6 bases in between. CDR3 length equals 13 residues. Germline CDR1 and CDR2: MDHEN and SYDVKM. CDR3 residues: CASSLTPSYEQYF. The DNA for the CDR3 is TGTGCCAGCAGTTTAACACCATCCTACGAGCAGTACTTC.

The chain links TRBV5-1 to TRBJ2-2; the D is unclear. From germline, CDR1 is SGHRS and CDR2 YFSETQ. Trimming took off 4 bases at V and 1 base at J, with 8 bases between the two ends. The CDR3 spans 14 residues. CDR3 residues: CASSEDLNTGELFF. The CDR3 DNA follows: TGCGCCAGCAGCGAAGATCTGAACACCGGGGAGCTGTTTTTT.

The gene calls are TRBV11-2 and TRBJ2-7, with 9 bases aligning to TRBD1. This CDR3 is built from 14 residues. Per the germline V gene, CDR1 is SGHAT and CDR2 is FQNNGV. Trimming cost V 8 bases and J 1 base; bases outside gene matches: 6. The CDR3 DNA sequence: TGTGCCAGCGGGGTGGACAGGGGATCCTACGAGCAGTACTTC. Amino acids: CASGVDRGSYEQYF.

The genes are TRBV28 and TRBJ1-5; D perhaps matches TRBD1 (5 bases). The CDR3 runs 16 residues. V was shortened by 0 bases and J by 4 bases, with 13 bases between the two germline ends. From germline, CDR1 is MDHEN and CDR2 SYDVKM. The CDR3 DNA reads TGTGCCAGCAGTTTATGGGGACGACGGGGTAATCAGCCCCAGCATTTT. Its translation: CASSLWGRRGNQPQHF.

A few counts support this clonotype. The rearrangement uses TRBV7-8 and TRBJ2-2; weak D call: TRBD2 (5 bases). V was trimmed by 1 base and J by 4 bases, leaving 7 bases between them. The germline V gene encodes CDR1 SGHVS and CDR2 FQNEAQ. This CDR3 comprises 14 residues. In nucleotides, the CDR3 is TGTGCCAGCAGCTTAGGCGAGGGCACCGGGGAGCTGTTTTTT. Translation gives CASSLGEGTGELFF.

V is TRBV28 and J is TRBJ2-7, with TRBD2 matching over 14 bases. In germline, CDR1 is MDHEN, CDR2 SYDVKM. V lost 5 bases, J lost 3 bases, and 3 bases stayed unmatched. This CDR3 spans 15 amino acids. The CDR3 sequence is CASSETSGGDYEQYF. CDR3 sequence (DNA): TGTGCCAGCAGTGAGACTAGCGGGGGGGACTACGAGCAGTACTTC.

This clonotype was counted between two and nine times. This chain links TRBV28 with TRBJ1-1, with D perhaps matching TRBD1 (6 bases). This CDR3 is built from 15 residues. The V and J ends lost 2 bases and 1 base respectively, with 11 bases between them. From germline, CDR1 is MDHEN and CDR2 SYDVKM. The CDR3 nucleotides read TGTGCCAGCAGTTTAGGGACAATGGCGAACACTGAAGCTTTCTTT. The encoded protein is CASSLGTMANTEAFF.

This clonotype appeared a few times. V gene TRBV25-1 combines with J gene TRBJ2-2; TRBD1 agrees at 10 bases. Per the germline V gene, CDR1 is MGHDK and CDR2 is SYGVNS. This CDR3 contains 15 residues. With V trimmed by 4 bases and J by 6 bases, 5 bases remained unmatched. Written as DNA, the CDR3 is TGTGCCAGCAGTGTGACAGGGGGCTCGGCCGGGGAGCTGTTTTTT. Protein: CASSVTGGSAGELFF. The whole variable domain, filled in from reference TRBV25-1 and TRBJ2-2, reads EADIYQTPRYLVIGTGKKITLECSQTMGHDKMYWYQQDPGMELHLIHYSYGVNSTEKGDLSSESTVSRIRTEHFPLTLESARPSHTSQYLCASSVTGGSAGELFFGEGSRLTVL.

The sample holds a few counts of this clonotype. J is TRBJ2-7 and V is TRBV5-5, with 12 nucleotides matching TRBD1. V lost 5 bases, J lost 7 bases, and 10 bases stayed unmatched. There are 15 residues in the CDR3. CDR1 and CDR2 from the germline V gene are SGHKS and YYEKEE (reference sequence). The CDR3 DNA follows: TGTGCCAGCAGTTCTCCGGGACAGGGGGCGAAAGAGCAGTACTTC. It encodes CASSSPGQGAKEQYF.

This clonotype appeared once. This chain joins TRBV28 and TRBJ2-7, with a tentative D call TRBD2 (6 bases). This CDR3 has 13 amino acids. The V end was cut by 6 bases, the J end by 4 bases, with 13 bases between. CDR1 and CDR2 from the germline V gene are MDHEN and SYDVKM. The CDR3 loop reads CASRTGLAYEQYF. DNA of the CDR3: TGTGCCAGCAGGACGGGACTGGCTTACGAGCAGTACTTC.

This clonotype occurred once. The chain carries TRBV12-3 or TRBV12-4 and TRBJ1-1; D is undetermined. V was cut by 5 bases and J by 1 base, with 5 bases left in between. The CDR3 loop spans 12 amino acids. The CDR3 reads CASSSRNTEAFF. The CDR3 DNA follows: TGTGCCAGCAGTAGTAGGAACACTGAAGCTTTCTTT.

The J gene is TRBJ2-7, the V gene TRBV28, with a possible D match to TRBD1 (6 bases). Germline CDR1 reads MDHEN; CDR2 reads SYDVKM. The CDR3 has 15 amino acids. Trimming removed 6 bases from V and 1 base from J, with 16 bases in between. In DNA, the CDR3 is TGTGCCAGCAGGACAGGACGACGAGCTTCCTACGAGCAGTACTTC. Translated, it gives CASRTGRRASYEQYF.

DNA for the CDR3: TGTGCCAGCAGGTCGGGGTCTTCTAATTCACCCCTCCACTTT. It is translated as CASRSGSSNSPLHF. The chain combines TRBV5-8 with TRBJ1-6; D gene uncertain. The germline gives CDR1 SGHTS, CDR2 YDEGEE. The CDR3 has 14 amino acids. Deletions cut 5 bases from V and 6 bases from J, with 12 bases between. The full variable domain, its missing parts supplied by reference TRBV5-8 and TRBJ1-6, is EAGVTQSPTHLIKTRGQQATLRCSPISGHTSVYWYQQALGLGLQFLLWYDEGEERNRGNFPPRFSGRQFPNYSSELNVNALELEDSALYLCASRSGSSNSPLHFGNGTRLTVT.

The genes are TRBV29-1 and TRBJ1-1, with D maybe TRBD1 (6 bases). There are 14 residues in the CDR3. Germline V gene sequence: CDR1 SQVTM, CDR2 ANQGSEA. V lost 4 bases and J lost 4, with 16 bases in between. CDR3 nucleotides: TGCAGCGTTGGTGCAGGGGTGATGGGCACTGAAGCTTTCTTT. This sequence encodes CSVGAGVMGTEAFF.